This entry lists 3 T cell receptor beta chains sequenced from one sample in a study of CD4 T cell repertoires in COVID-19. Measured with immunoSEQ multiplex PCR; TCRdb has only the in-frame clones, and not every one. The top ten clones hold around 0.6% of a sample with approximately 79,000 clones, roughly four fifths of them seen once. The sample in question was CD4+ T cells from peripheral blood, obtained after recovery from COVID-19. The receptor set was obtained from a human donor who had COVID-19.

Here the CDR3 reads CASSTQKNLNTEAFF. CDR3 nucleotides: TGTGCCAGCAGTACTCAAAAAAACTTGAACACTGAAGCTTTCTTT. This chain joins TRBV28 and TRBJ1-1; the D is unclear. The CDR3 covers 15 residues. CDR1 is MDHEN and CDR2 is SYDVKM in the germline V gene. V was clipped by 5 bases and J by 0 bases, with 13 bases between them.

The chain couples TRBV3-1 (or the pseudogene TRBV3-2) to TRBJ2-1, with D perhaps matching TRBD1 or TRBD2 (6 bases each). The germline CDR1 and CDR2 sequences are LGHDT and YNNKEL (reference sequence). The CDR3 extends over 17 amino acids. With 3 bases removed from V and 10 bases from J, the gap between germline ends came to 25 bases. The CDR3 DNA follows: TGTGCCAGCAGCCATGGTATAGCGCGGGGACCCAGGGGCGAGCAGTTCTTC. Encoded protein: CASSHGIARGPRGEQFF.

This sequence joins TRBV3-1 (or the pseudogene TRBV3-2) and TRBJ2-1, with 7 nucleotides matching TRBD2. Germline lookup yields CDR1 LGHDT and CDR2 YNNKEL (reference sequence). This CDR3 spans 16 amino acids. Losses at the gene ends were 5 bases for V and 8 bases for J; bases not matched to a gene: 15. CDR3 in DNA: TGTGCCAGCAGCTATGGGTCCGGGGAGGGCCTCGATGAGCAGTTCTTC. Its translation: CASSYGSGEGLDEQFF.